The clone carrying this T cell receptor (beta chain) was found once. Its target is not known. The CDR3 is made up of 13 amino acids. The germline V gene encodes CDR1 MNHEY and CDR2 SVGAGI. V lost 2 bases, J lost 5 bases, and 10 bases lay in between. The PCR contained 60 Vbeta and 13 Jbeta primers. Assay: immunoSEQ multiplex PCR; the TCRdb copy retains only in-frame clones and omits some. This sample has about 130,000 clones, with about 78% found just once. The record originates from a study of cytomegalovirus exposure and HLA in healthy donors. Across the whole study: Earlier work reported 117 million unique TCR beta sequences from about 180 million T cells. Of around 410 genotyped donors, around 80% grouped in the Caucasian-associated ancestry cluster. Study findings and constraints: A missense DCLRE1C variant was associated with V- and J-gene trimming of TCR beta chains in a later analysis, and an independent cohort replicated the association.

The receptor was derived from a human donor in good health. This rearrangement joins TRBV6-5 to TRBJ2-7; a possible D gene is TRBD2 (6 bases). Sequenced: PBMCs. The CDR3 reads CASSYGGNNEQYF. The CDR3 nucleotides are TGTGCCAGCAGTTACGGCGGGAACAACGAGCAGTACTTC.